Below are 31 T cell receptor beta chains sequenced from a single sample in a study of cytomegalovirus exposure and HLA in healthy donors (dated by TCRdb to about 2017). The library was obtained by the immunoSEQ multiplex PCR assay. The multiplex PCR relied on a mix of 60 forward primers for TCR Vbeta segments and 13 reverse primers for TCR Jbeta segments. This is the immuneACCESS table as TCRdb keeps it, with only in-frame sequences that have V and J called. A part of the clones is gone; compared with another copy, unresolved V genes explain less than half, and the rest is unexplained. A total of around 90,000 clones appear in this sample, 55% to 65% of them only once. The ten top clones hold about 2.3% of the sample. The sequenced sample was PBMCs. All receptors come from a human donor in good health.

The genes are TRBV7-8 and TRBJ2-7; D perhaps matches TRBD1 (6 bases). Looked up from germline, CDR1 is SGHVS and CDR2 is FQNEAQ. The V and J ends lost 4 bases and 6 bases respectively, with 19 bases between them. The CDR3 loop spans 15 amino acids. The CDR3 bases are TGTGCCAGCAGCTCCCTCGGACAGCCCGAGCGCGAGCAGTACTTC. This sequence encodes CASSSLGQPEREQYF. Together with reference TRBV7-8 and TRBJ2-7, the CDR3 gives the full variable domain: GAGVSQSPRYKVAKRGQDVALRCDPISGHVSLFWYQQALGQGPEFLTYFQNEAQLDKSGLPSDRFFAERPEGSVSTLKIQRTQQEDSAVYLCASSSLGQPEREQYFGPGTRLTVT.

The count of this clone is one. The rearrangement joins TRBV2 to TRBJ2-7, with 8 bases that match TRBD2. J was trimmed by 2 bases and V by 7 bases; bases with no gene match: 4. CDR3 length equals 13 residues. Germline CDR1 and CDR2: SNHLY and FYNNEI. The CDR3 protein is CASTGGIAYEQYF. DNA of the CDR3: TGTGCCAGCACGGGGGGGATTGCCTACGAGCAGTACTTC.

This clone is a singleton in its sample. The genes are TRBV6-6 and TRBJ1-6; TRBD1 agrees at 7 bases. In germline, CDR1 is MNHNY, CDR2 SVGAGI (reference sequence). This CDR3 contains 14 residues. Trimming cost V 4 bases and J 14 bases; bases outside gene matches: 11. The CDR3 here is CASSWTGDPVALHF. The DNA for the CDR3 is TGTGCCAGCAGTTGGACAGGAGACCCGGTGGCCCTCCACTTT.

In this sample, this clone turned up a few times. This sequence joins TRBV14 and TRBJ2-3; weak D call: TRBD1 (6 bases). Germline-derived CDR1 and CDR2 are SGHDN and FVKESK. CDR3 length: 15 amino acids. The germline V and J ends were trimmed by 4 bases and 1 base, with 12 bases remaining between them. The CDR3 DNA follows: TGTGCCAGCAGCCCTAGGGACATGGGCACAGATACGCAGTATTTT. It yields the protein CASSPRDMGTDTQYF. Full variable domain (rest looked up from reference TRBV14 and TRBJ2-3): EAGVTQFPSHSVIEKGQTVTLRCDPISGHDNLYWYRRVMGKEIKFLLHFVKESKQDESGMPNNRFLAERTGGTYSTLKVQPAELEDSGVYFCASSPRDMGTDTQYFGPGTRLTVL.

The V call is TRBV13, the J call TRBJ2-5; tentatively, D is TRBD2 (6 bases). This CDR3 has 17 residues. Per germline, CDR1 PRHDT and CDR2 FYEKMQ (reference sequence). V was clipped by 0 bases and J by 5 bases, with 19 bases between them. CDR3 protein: CASSLGRDSRDGETQYF. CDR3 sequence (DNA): TGTGCCAGCAGCTTAGGGCGGGACTCCAGAGACGGGGAGACCCAGTACTTC.

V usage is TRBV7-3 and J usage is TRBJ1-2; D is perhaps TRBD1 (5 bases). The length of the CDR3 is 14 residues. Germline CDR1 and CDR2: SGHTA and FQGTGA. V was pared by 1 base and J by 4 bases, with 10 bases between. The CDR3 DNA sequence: TGTGCCAGCAGCTTAATGGGGGGAGGCTATGGCTACACCTTC. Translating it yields CASSLMGGGYGYTF. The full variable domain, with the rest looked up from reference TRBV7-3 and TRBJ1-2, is GAGVSQTPSNKVTEKGKYVELRCDPISGHTALYWYRQSLGQGPEFLIYFQGTGAADDSGLPNDRFFAVRPEGSVSTLKIQRTERGDSAVYLCASSLMGGGYGYTFGSGTRLTVV.

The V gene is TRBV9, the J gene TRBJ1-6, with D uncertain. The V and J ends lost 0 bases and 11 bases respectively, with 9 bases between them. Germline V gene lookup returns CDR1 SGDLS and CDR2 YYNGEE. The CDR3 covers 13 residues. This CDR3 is CASSVEEGTPLHF. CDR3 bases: TGTGCCAGCAGCGTAGAAGAGGGTACACCCCTCCACTTT.

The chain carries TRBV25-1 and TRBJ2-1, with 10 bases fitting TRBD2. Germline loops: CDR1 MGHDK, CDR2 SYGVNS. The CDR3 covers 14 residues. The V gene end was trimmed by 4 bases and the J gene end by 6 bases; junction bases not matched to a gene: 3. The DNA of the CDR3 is TGTGCCAGCAGTGTTCTAGCGGGGGTCAATGAGCAGTTCTTC. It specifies CASSVLAGVNEQFF.

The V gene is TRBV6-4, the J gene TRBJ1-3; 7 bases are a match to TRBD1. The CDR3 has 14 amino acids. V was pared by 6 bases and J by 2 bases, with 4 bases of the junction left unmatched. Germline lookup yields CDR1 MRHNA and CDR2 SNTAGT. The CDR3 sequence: CASRPDRTGNTIYF. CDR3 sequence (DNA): TGTGCCAGCAGGCCGGACAGGACTGGAAACACCATATATTTT.

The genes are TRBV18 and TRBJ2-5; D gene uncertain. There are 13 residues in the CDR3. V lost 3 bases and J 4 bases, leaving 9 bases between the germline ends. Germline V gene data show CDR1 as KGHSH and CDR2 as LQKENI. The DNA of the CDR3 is TGTGCCAGCTCACCCTATAATCCAGAGACCCAGTACTTC. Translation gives CASSPYNPETQYF.

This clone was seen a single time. The CDR3 bases are TGCGCCAGCAGCCAAGAAGAAGGACTAAGTCAACCCTACGAGCAGTACTTC. It yields the protein CASSQEEGLSQPYEQYF. The gene calls are TRBV4-3 and TRBJ2-7, with D possibly TRBD2 on 6 matching bases. Germline CDR1 is LGHNA and CDR2 is YSLEER. The CDR3 has 17 amino acids. V was clipped by 0 bases and J by 2 bases, with 17 bases between them.

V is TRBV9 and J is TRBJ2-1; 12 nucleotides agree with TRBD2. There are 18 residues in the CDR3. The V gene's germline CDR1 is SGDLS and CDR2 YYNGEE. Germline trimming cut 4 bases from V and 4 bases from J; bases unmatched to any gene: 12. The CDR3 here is CASSILAGGARSYNEQFF. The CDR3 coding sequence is TGTGCCAGCAGCATCCTAGCGGGGGGGGCAAGATCTTACAATGAGCAGTTCTTC.

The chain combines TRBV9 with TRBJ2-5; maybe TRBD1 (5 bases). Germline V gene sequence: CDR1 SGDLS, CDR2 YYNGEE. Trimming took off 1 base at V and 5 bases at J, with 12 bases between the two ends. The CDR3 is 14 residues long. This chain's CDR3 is CASSVSRAVETQYF. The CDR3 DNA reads TGTGCCAGCAGCGTAAGCAGGGCCGTCGAGACCCAGTACTTC.

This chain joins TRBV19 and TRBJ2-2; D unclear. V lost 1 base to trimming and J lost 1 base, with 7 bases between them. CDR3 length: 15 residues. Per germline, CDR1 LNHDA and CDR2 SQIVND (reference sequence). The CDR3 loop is CASSIGPGNTGELFF. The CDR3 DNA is TGTGCCAGTAGTATAGGTCCAGGGAACACCGGGGAGCTGTTTTTT.

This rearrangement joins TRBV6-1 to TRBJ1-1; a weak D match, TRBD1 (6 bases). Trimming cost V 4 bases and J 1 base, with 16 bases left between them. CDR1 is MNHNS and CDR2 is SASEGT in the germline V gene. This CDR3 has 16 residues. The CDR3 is CASSGLGGAPNTEAFF. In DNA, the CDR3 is TGTGCCAGCAGTGGCCTAGGGGGGGCCCCGAACACTGAAGCTTTCTTT.

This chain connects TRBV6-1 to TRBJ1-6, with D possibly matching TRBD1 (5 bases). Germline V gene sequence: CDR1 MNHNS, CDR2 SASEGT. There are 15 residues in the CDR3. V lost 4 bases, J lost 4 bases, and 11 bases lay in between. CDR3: CASSGGEGYNSPLHF. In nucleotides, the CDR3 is TGTGCCAGCAGTGGGGGGGAAGGGTATAATTCACCCCTCCACTTT.

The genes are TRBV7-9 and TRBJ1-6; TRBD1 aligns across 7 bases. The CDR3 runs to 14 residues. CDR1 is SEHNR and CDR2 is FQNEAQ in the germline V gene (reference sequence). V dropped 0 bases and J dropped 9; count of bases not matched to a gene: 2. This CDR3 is CASSLAGGLSPLHF. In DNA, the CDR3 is TGTGCCAGCAGCTTAGCAGGGGGCCTTTCACCCCTCCACTTT.

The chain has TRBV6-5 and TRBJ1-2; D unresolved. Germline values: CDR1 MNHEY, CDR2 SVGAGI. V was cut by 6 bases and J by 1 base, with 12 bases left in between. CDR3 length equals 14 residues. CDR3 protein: CASRRGGGNYGYTF. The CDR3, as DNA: TGTGCCAGCAGGCGGGGTGGAGGTAACTATGGCTACACCTTC.

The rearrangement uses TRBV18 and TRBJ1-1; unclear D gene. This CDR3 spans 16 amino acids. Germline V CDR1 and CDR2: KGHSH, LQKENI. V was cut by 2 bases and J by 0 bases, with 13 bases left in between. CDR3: CASSPSMMTVNTEAFF. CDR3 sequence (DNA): TGTGCCAGCTCACCATCAATGATGACTGTGAACACTGAAGCTTTCTTT.

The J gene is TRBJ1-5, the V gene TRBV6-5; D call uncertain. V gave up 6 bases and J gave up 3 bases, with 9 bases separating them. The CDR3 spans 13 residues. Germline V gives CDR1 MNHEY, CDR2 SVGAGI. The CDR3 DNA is TGTGCCAGCAGGCGAACGGTCAATCAGCCCCAGCATTTT. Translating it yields CASRRTVNQPQHF.

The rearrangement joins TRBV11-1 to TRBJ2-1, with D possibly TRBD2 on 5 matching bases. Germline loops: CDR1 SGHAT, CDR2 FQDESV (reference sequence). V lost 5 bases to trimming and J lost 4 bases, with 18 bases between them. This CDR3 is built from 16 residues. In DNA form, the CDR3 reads TGTGCCAGCAGCCCGGGCGACTCCGGGATGTACAATGAGCAGTTCTTC. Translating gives CASSPGDSGMYNEQFF.

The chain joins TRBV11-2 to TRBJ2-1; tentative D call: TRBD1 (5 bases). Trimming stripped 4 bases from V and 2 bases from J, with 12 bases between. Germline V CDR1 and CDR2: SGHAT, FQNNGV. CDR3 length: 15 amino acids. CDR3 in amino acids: CASSSGWGTYNEQFF. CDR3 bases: TGTGCCAGCAGCTCAGGGTGGGGAACCTACAATGAGCAGTTCTTC.

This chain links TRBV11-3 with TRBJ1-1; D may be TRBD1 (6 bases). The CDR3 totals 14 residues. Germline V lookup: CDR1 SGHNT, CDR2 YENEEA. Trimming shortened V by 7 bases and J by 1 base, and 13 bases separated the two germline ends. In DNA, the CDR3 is TGTGCCAGCACCCTGGGGGGGCGGAACACTGAAGCTTTCTTT. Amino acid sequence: CASTLGGRNTEAFF.

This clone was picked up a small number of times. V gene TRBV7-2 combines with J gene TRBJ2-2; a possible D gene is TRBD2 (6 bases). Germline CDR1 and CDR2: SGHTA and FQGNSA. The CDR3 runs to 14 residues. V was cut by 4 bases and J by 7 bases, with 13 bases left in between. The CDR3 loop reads CASSYRLGGGELFF. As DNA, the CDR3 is TGTGCCAGCAGCTACCGTTTGGGAGGCGGGGAGCTGTTTTTT.

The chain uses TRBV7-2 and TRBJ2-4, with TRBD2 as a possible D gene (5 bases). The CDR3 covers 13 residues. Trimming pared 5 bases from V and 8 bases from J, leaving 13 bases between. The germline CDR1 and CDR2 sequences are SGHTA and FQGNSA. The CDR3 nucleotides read TGTGCCAGCAGCCAAAACCGGGAAGACATTCAGTACTTC. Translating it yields CASSQNREDIQYF.

In DNA, the CDR3 is TGTGCCTGGAGGGACAGGCGGACCTATGGCTACACCTTC. Translation gives CAWRDRRTYGYTF. The V call is TRBV30, the J call TRBJ1-2, with TRBD1 matching over 7 bases. The length of the CDR3 is 13 residues. V lost 3 bases, J lost 4 bases, and 5 bases stayed unmatched. Germline V lookup: CDR1 GTSNPN, CDR2 SVGIG (reference sequence).

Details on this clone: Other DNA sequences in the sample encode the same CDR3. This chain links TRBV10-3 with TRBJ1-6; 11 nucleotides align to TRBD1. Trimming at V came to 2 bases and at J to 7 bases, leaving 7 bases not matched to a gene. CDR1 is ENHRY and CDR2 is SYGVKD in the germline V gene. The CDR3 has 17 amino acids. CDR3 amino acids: CAISETDRGRKNSPLHF. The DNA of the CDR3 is TGTGCCATCAGTGAGACGGACAGGGGGCGGAAAAATTCACCCCTCCACTTT.

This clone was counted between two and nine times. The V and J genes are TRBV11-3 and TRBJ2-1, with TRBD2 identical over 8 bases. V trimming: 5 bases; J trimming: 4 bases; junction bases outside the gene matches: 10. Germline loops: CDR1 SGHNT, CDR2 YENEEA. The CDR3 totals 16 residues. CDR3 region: CASSRGGVDGYNEQFF. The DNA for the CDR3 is TGTGCCAGCAGCCGGGGGGGGGTAGACGGATACAATGAGCAGTTCTTC.

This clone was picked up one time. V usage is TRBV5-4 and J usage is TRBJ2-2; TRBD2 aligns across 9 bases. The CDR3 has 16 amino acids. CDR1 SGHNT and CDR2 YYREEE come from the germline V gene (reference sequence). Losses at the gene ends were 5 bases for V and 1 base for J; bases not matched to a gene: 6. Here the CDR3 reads CASRTGLAGNTGELFF. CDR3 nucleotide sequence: TGTGCCAGCAGGACGGGACTAGCAGGGAACACCGGGGAGCTGTTTTTT.

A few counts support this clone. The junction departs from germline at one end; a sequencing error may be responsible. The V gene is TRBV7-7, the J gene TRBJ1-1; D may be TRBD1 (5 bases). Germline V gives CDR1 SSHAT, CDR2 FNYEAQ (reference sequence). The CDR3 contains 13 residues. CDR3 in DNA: TGTGCTAGCAGCTCTGACAGGAACACTGAAGCTTTCTTT. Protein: CASSSDRNTEAFF.

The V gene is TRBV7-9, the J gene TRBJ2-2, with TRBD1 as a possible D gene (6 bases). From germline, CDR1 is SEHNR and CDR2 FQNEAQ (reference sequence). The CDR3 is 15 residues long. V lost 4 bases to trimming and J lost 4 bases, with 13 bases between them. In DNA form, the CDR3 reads TGTGCCAGCAGCTCCCAGGGACATCTCACCGGGGAGCTGTTTTTT. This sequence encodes CASSSQGHLTGELFF.